The TCR beta chain under discussion was sequenced for a study of blood T cell repertoires in COVID-19. Profiled with immunoSEQ multiplex PCR; TCRdb holds only in-frame clones, not every one. Of about 280,000 clones listed, over 75% are singletons. The sample was PBMCs or T cells enriched from blood (not recorded which). These receptors were collected from a woman in her twenties or thirties who had recovered from COVID-19.

CDR3 sequence: CASRSGRAINEQFF. The CDR3 nucleotides are TGTGCCAGCCGAAGCGGGAGGGCCATCAATGAGCAGTTCTTC. J is TRBJ2-1 and V is TRBV19, with 10 bases identical to TRBD2. From germline, CDR1 is LNHDA and CDR2 SQIVND (reference sequence). The ends lost 9 bases at V and 6 bases at J; junction bases unmatched: 8. The CDR3 loop spans 14 amino acids.